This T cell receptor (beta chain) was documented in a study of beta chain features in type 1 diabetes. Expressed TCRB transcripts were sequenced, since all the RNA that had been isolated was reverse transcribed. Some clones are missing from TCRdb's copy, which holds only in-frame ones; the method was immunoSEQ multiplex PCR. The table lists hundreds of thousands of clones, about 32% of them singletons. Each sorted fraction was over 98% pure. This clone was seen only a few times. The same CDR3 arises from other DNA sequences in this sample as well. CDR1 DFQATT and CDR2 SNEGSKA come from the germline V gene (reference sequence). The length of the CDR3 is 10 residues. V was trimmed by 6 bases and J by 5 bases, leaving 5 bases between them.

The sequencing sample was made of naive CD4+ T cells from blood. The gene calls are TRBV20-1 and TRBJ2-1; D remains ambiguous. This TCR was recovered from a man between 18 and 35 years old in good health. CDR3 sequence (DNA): TGCAGTGCAAGTAACAATGAGCAGTTCTTC. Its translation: CSASNNEQFF.